This passage covers 19 T cell receptor beta chains from one sample sequenced in a study of CD8+CD57+ T cells in acquired aplastic anemia. The template for TCR beta VDJ and CDR3 sequence profiling was genomic DNA. TCRdb ran MiXCR on the reads and lists one entry per CDR3 protein. The sample has 250,000 to 350,000 distinct CDR3 sequences, 45% to 70% seen once. Sequenced input: sorted CD4+, CD8+, or CD8+CD57+ T cells (not recorded which) from PBMCs. These receptors all come from a human donor with severe aplastic anemia or a healthy control (not recorded which).

This clonotype was seen more than once but under ten times. The junction and the germline gene differ at one end; a read error may be behind it. The chain joins TRBV5-1 to TRBJ2-5; TRBD2 agrees at 8 bases. CDR3 length: 14 amino acids. Germline V gene lookup returns CDR1 SGHRS and CDR2 YFSETQ. CDR3 nucleotide sequence: TGTGCCAGCAGCTTATGGCGGGAGGAAGAGACCCAGTACTTC. Translation: CASSLWREEETQYF. Full variable domain (missing parts from reference TRBV5-1 and TRBJ2-5): KAGVTQTPRYLIKTRGQQVTLSCSPISGHRSVSWYQQTPGQGLQFLFEYFSETQRNKGNFPGRFSGRQFSNSRSEMNVSTLELGDSALYLCASSLWREEETQYFGPGTRLLVL.

The CDR3 nucleotides are TGTGCCAGTAGTATAGGCTGGCAGGGATCCTACGAGCAGCCCCAGCATTTT. Amino acid sequence: CASSIGWQGSYEQPQHF. The chain uses TRBV19 and TRBJ1-5, with D perhaps matching TRBD1 (5 bases). Trimming left V 1 base short and J 7 bases short, with 20 bases between. The CDR3 runs 17 residues. The germline CDR1 and CDR2 sequences are LNHDA and SQIVND (reference sequence).

The chain employs TRBV7-9 and TRBJ2-7; D may be TRBD1 or TRBD2 (6 bases each). The germline CDR1 and CDR2 sequences are SEHNR and FQNEAQ (reference sequence). The CDR3 is 14 residues long. V shed 5 bases and J shed 6 bases, with 17 bases lying between them. CDR3 nucleotide sequence: TGTGCCAGCAGCACCATGCTTGGGGGGCGCGAGCAGTACGTC. The encoded protein is CASSTMLGGREQYV.

This clonotype has a count of ten or more. The gene calls are TRBV11-3 and TRBJ2-1; TRBD2 is a possible D gene (5 bases). Trimming left V 2 bases short and J 7 bases short, with 15 bases between. Germline V lookup: CDR1 SGHNT, CDR2 YENEEA. The CDR3 loop spans 15 amino acids. As DNA, the CDR3 is TGTGCCAGCAGCTTACGAAAATCAGGCGGGAATGAGCAGTTCTTC. It is translated as CASSLRKSGGNEQFF.

This clonotype was picked up a small number of times. As DNA, the CDR3 is TGTGCCAGCAGTGAAGCGCTCGGGACCCTTTATGGCTACACCTTC. This translates into CASSEALGTLYGYTF. The chain has TRBV2 and TRBJ1-2; the D gene is possibly TRBD1 (5 bases). This CDR3 spans 15 amino acids. V dropped 0 bases and J dropped 5 bases, with 13 bases sitting between them. Germline V CDR1 and CDR2: SNHLY, FYNNEI.

The chain is built from TRBV20-1 and TRBJ2-3; perhaps TRBD1 as D (6 bases). CDR3 size: 14 residues. The germline V and J ends were trimmed by 4 bases and 1 base, with 12 bases remaining between them. The V gene's germline CDR1 is DFQATT and CDR2 SNEGSKA (reference sequence). DNA of the CDR3: TGCAGTGCTACAGAGGACAGTCGCACAGATACGCAGTATTTT. It translates to CSATEDSRTDTQYF.

The gene calls are TRBV2 and TRBJ2-7, with TRBD2 identical over 7 bases. The CDR3 loop spans 12 amino acids. Trimming took 10 bases from V and 4 from J; bases not matched to a gene: 7. CDR1 and CDR2 from the germline V gene are SNHLY and FYNNEI. The CDR3 sequence: CATRGGLYEQYF. CDR3 nucleotide sequence: TGTGCCACCCGGGGAGGGTTATACGAGCAGTACTTC.

This clonotype was seen only a few times. The chain links TRBV19 to TRBJ1-1; no clear D gene. The CDR3 is 14 residues long. The germline V gene encodes CDR1 LNHDA and CDR2 SQIVND (reference sequence). V lost 9 bases and J lost 4, with 18 bases in between. The CDR3 protein is CASVAPLGLTEAFF. The CDR3 DNA follows: TGTGCCAGCGTGGCCCCACTCGGCCTCACTGAAGCTTTCTTT.

This clonotype has a handful of counts. A much larger clone is a single base away; this may be a read error. The V call is TRBV6-6, the J call TRBJ1-6; TRBD1 is a possible D gene (6 bases). Germline values: CDR1 MNHNY, CDR2 SVGAGI (reference sequence). Trimming stripped 5 bases from V and 9 bases from J, with 23 bases between. The CDR3 is 17 residues long. This CDR3 reads CASSRPQGPDGSSPLHF. DNA of the CDR3: TGTGCCAGCAGTCGACCCCAGGGGCCCGACGGGAGTTCACCCCTCCACTTT.

In its sample, this clonotype was seen many times. V and J are TRBV28 and TRBJ1-2; perhaps TRBD1 as D (6 bases). The V and J ends lost 3 bases and 4 bases respectively, with 15 bases between them. This CDR3 has 15 amino acids. Germline V gene lookup returns CDR1 MDHEN and CDR2 SYDVKM. CDR3 loop: CASSLSAGAGYGYTF. The CDR3, as DNA: TGTGCCAGCAGTTTGAGTGCGGGGGCTGGCTATGGCTACACCTTC.

This clonotype has ten or more counts. The chain employs TRBV6-5 and TRBJ2-7; D may correspond to TRBD1 or TRBD2 (5 bases each). Per germline, CDR1 MNHEY and CDR2 SVGAGI. The CDR3 is 12 amino acids. V shed 6 bases and J shed 6 bases, with 12 bases lying between them. CDR3 bases: TGTGCCAGCAGGGGACCCAACGGCGAGCAGTACTTC. Amino acids: CASRGPNGEQYF.

The chain is built from TRBV15 and TRBJ2-1, with D uncertain. The V end lost 0 bases, the J end lost 0 bases, and 9 bases lay between the germline ends. CDR3 length equals 16 residues. The V gene's germline CDR1 is LNHNV and CDR2 YYDKDF (reference sequence). Written as DNA, the CDR3 is TGTGCCACCAGCAGAGATTCCCCGGGCTCCTACAATGAGCAGTTCTTC. It codes for CATSRDSPGSYNEQFF.

The sample holds many counts of this clonotype. V usage is TRBV20-1 and J usage is TRBJ2-3; possibly TRBD1 for D (6 bases). This CDR3 has 14 residues. Trimming removed 0 bases from V and 3 bases from J, with 10 bases in between. Germline V lookup: CDR1 DFQATT, CDR2 SNEGSKA (reference sequence). CDR3 region: CSARDQGKTDTQYF. As DNA, the CDR3 is TGCAGTGCTAGAGATCAGGGGAAGACAGATACGCAGTATTTT.

Concerning this clonotype: A much bigger clone sits one base away, suggesting this may be a read error. The CDR3 ends on some other residue instead of the conserved phenylalanine or tryptophan, so this is likely a read error. V gene TRBV19 combines with J gene TRBJ1-3; D is unclear. Per the germline V gene, CDR1 is LNHDA and CDR2 is SQIVND (reference sequence). The CDR3 spans 14 residues. V was cut by 7 bases and J by 3 bases, with 13 bases left in between. CDR3 residues: CASIKTRLGNTIYL. DNA for the CDR3: TGTGCCAGTATAAAGACCCGGCTTGGAAACACCATATATCTT.

This clonotype was counted many times. CDR3 DNA: TGTGCCTGGAGTGGACAGGTTGTCGGGGAGCTGTTTTTT. Protein: CAWSGQVVGELFF. V and J are TRBV30 and TRBJ2-2; perhaps TRBD1 as D (6 bases). V dropped 1 base and J dropped 7 bases, with 10 bases sitting between them. Germline V gene sequence: CDR1 GTSNPN, CDR2 SVGIG (reference sequence). This CDR3 has 13 residues.

This clonotype was counted ten times or more. The V and J genes are TRBV2 and TRBJ2-2; 10 bases agree with TRBD1. CDR3 length: 16 residues. Trimming took 5 bases from V and 7 from J; bases not matched to a gene: 10. In germline, CDR1 is SNHLY, CDR2 FYNNEI. Here the CDR3 reads CASSFDRGRRDGELFF. In nucleotides, the CDR3 is TGTGCCAGCAGTTTCGACAGGGGGCGCAGGGACGGGGAGCTGTTTTTT.

This chain uses TRBV9 with TRBJ2-5; 9 bases agree with TRBD2. Trimming at V came to 0 bases and at J to 3 bases, leaving 6 bases not matched to a gene. Germline lookup yields CDR1 SGDLS and CDR2 YYNGEE. The CDR3 runs 16 residues. This chain's CDR3 is CASSVGGSGGEETQYF. The DNA for the CDR3 is TGTGCCAGCAGCGTAGGGGGTAGCGGGGGAGAAGAGACCCAGTACTTC.

This clonotype was seen at least ten times. The chain is built from TRBV6-8 and TRBJ1-2; D unclear. Germline CDR1 is MNHGY and CDR2 is SAAAGT. This CDR3 is 13 amino acids long. Trimming stripped 7 bases from V and 5 bases from J, with 14 bases between. CDR3 region: CASNRALRYGYTF. The CDR3 DNA is TGTGCCAGCAACCGGGCCCTTAGGTATGGCTACACCTTC.

The chain couples TRBV20-1 to TRBJ1-2; D is perhaps TRBD1 (6 bases). Trimming left V 1 base short and J 5 bases short, with 8 bases between. This CDR3 has 12 residues. CDR1 and CDR2 from the germline V gene are DFQATT and SNEGSKA (reference sequence). CDR3 protein: CSARVGGYGYTF. Written as DNA, the CDR3 is TGCAGTGCTAGAGTAGGGGGATATGGCTACACCTTC.